This T cell receptor (beta chain) was captured in a study of T-cell reconstitution after alpha-beta-depleted transplantation in children. During its preparation, the TCRbeta library received unique molecular identifiers. TCRdb fed the PCR reads into MiXCR, producing one record per CDR3 protein. The table lists approximately 300,000 distinct CDR3 sequences, nearly 8% of them singletons. Study-wide results and caveats: Newly produced T cells mostly provided counts and TCRbeta diversity after one year, as hyperexpanded clones declined. There were some patients whose high TCRbeta diversity at day 60 came from surviving recipient T cells and thymic progenitors. By about two months after transplant, alpha-beta T cells reportedly arose from several hundred graft clones that had expanded.

The CDR3 covers 13 residues. V lost 5 bases and J 4 bases, leaving 11 bases between the germline ends. This clonotype was recorded many times. Its antigen is unknown. This TCR was sampled from a female patient aged 2-9 years who had a stem cell transplant for Fanconi anemia, so the T cells may come from the graft donor. The chain employs TRBV12-3 or TRBV12-4 and TRBJ2-5, with D maybe TRBD2 (6 bases). The source was peripheral blood, collected 360 days after TCRalphabeta/CD19-depleted stem cell transplant. The chain's CDR3 is CASSGEEGETQYF. As DNA, the CDR3 is TGTGCCAGCAGTGGGGAGGAAGGAGAGACCCAGTACTTC.